Each of the 20 T cell receptor beta chains below was sequenced from the same sample in a study of blood T cell repertoires in COVID-19. Sequenced by immunoSEQ multiplex PCR; TCRdb stores in-frame clones only, minus some. The sample yields under 200,000 clones, about 74% seen once. Sequenced input: peripheral blood. These receptors were obtained from a man in his sixties with acute or convalescent COVID-19.

This sequence joins TRBV7-8 and TRBJ1-1, with a possible D match to TRBD1 (5 bases). The length of the CDR3 is 15 residues. The V gene's germline CDR1 is SGHVS and CDR2 FQNEAQ. Trimming cost V 1 base and J 5 bases, with 14 bases left between them. CDR3 in amino acids: CASSLDKGQGTEAFF. The CDR3, as DNA: TGTGCCAGCAGCTTAGACAAGGGGCAAGGGACTGAAGCTTTCTTT.

The CDR3 protein is CASSDGFGAEAFF. For the CDR3, the DNA is TGCGCCAGCAGTGACGGGTTTGGCGCTGAAGCTTTCTTT. V and J are TRBV10-1 and TRBJ1-1; no definite D call. The CDR3 totals 13 residues. Germline CDR1 and CDR2: WNHNN and SYGVQD (reference sequence). The ends were cut back, 3 bases at V and 6 bases at J, with 11 bases in the middle.

V usage is TRBV7-3 and J usage is TRBJ2-3, with D maybe TRBD2 (6 bases). V was shortened by 2 bases and J by 1 base, with 7 bases between the two germline ends. CDR3 size: 14 residues. Germline V gene sequence: CDR1 SGHTA, CDR2 FQGTGA. The CDR3 spells CASSLGTGTDTQYF. CDR3 bases: TGTGCCAGCAGCTTAGGGACTGGCACAGATACGCAGTATTTT. Full variable domain (missing parts from reference TRBV7-3 and TRBJ2-3): GAGVSQTPSNKVTEKGKYVELRCDPISGHTALYWYRQSLGQGPEFLIYFQGTGAADDSGLPNDRFFAVRPEGSVSTLKIQRTERGDSAVYLCASSLGTGTDTQYFGPGTRLTVL.

V is TRBV9 and J is TRBJ1-1; D remains ambiguous. Trimming removed 2 bases at V and 1 base at J, with 12 bases between. CDR1 is SGDLS and CDR2 is YYNGEE in the germline V gene. This CDR3 is built from 15 residues. This CDR3 reads CASSVTGNPNTEAFF. CDR3 DNA: TGTGCCAGCAGCGTGACGGGGAACCCGAACACTGAAGCTTTCTTT.

The chain uses TRBV6-2 or TRBV6-3 and TRBJ1-1; D remains unclear. In germline, CDR1 is MNHEY, CDR2 SVGEGT. Trimming stripped 6 bases from V and 1 base from J, with 9 bases between. The CDR3 loop spans 13 amino acids. The CDR3 reads CASSRHPNTEAFF. CDR3 coding DNA: TGTGCCAGCAGCCGGCATCCGAACACTGAAGCTTTCTTT.

For the CDR3, the DNA is TGCGCCAGCAGCCAAGCCCCTAGAGGACAGGGAAGAGAAAAACTGTTTTTT. It translates to CASSQAPRGQGREKLFF. The chain couples TRBV4-1 to TRBJ1-4, with 8 bases matching TRBD1. The CDR3 loop spans 17 amino acids. CDR1 and CDR2 (germline): MGHRA, YSYEKL. The V and J ends lost 1 base and 8 bases, in that order; junction bases with no gene match: 12.

This chain uses TRBV5-6 with TRBJ1-1; unclear D gene. V was pared by 1 base and J by 5 bases, with 12 bases between. The CDR3 is made up of 14 amino acids. The V gene's germline CDR1 is SGHDT and CDR2 YYEEEE. Here the CDR3 reads CASSLNAGRTEAFF. As DNA, the CDR3 is TGTGCCAGCAGCTTGAATGCAGGTAGGACTGAAGCTTTCTTT.

V usage is TRBV19 and J usage is TRBJ1-1, with 7 nucleotides matching TRBD1. Germline V lookup: CDR1 LNHDA, CDR2 SQIVND (reference sequence). J lost 4 bases, V lost 6 bases, and 8 bases had no gene match. This CDR3 contains 14 residues. The CDR3 region has the DNA TGTGCCAGTAGAAACATCAACAGGGGCACTGAAGCTTTCTTT. This gives the protein CASRNINRGTEAFF.

In its sample, this clone was seen a few times. V and J are TRBV5-4 and TRBJ1-5, with TRBD1 matching over 7 bases. Germline loops: CDR1 SGHNT, CDR2 YYREEE (reference sequence). CDR3 length: 14 amino acids. J was trimmed by 5 bases and V by 5 bases; bases with no gene match: 7. The CDR3 DNA is TGTGCCAGCAGTCTGACAGGGTCTCATCAGCCCCAGCATTTT. Translation: CASSLTGSHQPQHF.

The chain employs TRBV7-3 and TRBJ1-1; tentative D call: TRBD1 (6 bases). The germline CDR1 and CDR2 sequences are SGHTA and FQGTGA. The CDR3 runs 13 residues. V lost 5 bases, J lost 8 bases, and 15 bases lay in between. The CDR3 protein is CASSATGTSEAFF. DNA for the CDR3: TGTGCCAGCAGCGCGACCGGGACATCAGAAGCTTTCTTT.

V and J are TRBV7-2 and TRBJ2-7; no reliable D call. Trimming removed 0 bases at V and 1 base at J, with 13 bases between. The CDR3 is 16 residues long. CDR1 is SGHTA, CDR2 FQGNSA, per germline. The CDR3 bases are TGTGCCAGCAGCTTAGCGACGGGTCAGCCTTCCTACGAGCAGTACTTC. This gives the protein CASSLATGQPSYEQYF.

This chain joins TRBV6-5 and TRBJ2-7, with 12 bases fitting TRBD1. V gave up 7 bases and J gave up 3 bases; unmatched junction bases: 7. This CDR3 contains 15 residues. Germline V CDR1 and CDR2: MNHEY, SVGAGI. The CDR3 DNA is TGTGCCAGCAACACCCGGGACAGGGGGCTCTACGAGCAGTACTTC. Encoded protein: CASNTRDRGLYEQYF.

The chain recombines TRBV9 with TRBJ2-7; weak D call: TRBD1 (6 bases). The CDR3 covers 13 residues. Germline loops: CDR1 SGDLS, CDR2 YYNGEE. The V and J ends lost 4 bases and 1 base respectively, with 9 bases between them. The chain's CDR3 is CASSPGQSYEQYF. DNA for the CDR3: TGTGCCAGCAGCCCTGGACAGTCCTACGAGCAGTACTTC.

V gene TRBV29-1 combines with J gene TRBJ2-4, with TRBD1 identical over 11 bases. CDR3 length: 15 amino acids. The junction had 11 bases not matched to a gene; V was cut back by 6 bases and J by 7 bases. The germline gives CDR1 SQVTM, CDR2 ANQGSEA. The DNA for the CDR3 is TGCAGCGTATCGTCCGGGACAGGGGGTAGGAACATTCAGTACTTC. This encodes CSVSSGTGGRNIQYF.

V is TRBV6-5 and J is TRBJ2-6; TRBD1 matches 7 bases. Germline V lookup: CDR1 MNHEY, CDR2 SVGAGI. V was clipped by 7 bases and J by 4 bases; unmatched bases: 7. CDR3 length: 15 amino acids. CDR3 coding DNA: TGTGCCAGCACCGGACAGGCAGACGGGGCCAACGTCCTGACTTTC. Its translation: CASTGQADGANVLTF.

This clone appeared once. This rearrangement joins TRBV5-4 to TRBJ1-6, with 7 bases matching TRBD1. J gave up 7 bases and V 4 bases, and 8 bases lay outside the gene matches. Germline V gene lookup returns CDR1 SGHNT and CDR2 YYREEE (reference sequence). The CDR3 runs to 15 residues. This chain's CDR3 is CASSLRQGQNSPLHF. The CDR3, as DNA: TGTGCCAGCAGCCTACGACAGGGTCAAAATTCACCCCTCCACTTT.

This clone has a handful of counts. The V call is TRBV2, the J call TRBJ1-1; 8 bases map to TRBD1. This CDR3 spans 13 amino acids. With 8 bases clipped from V and 4 bases from J, the junction kept 6 bases outside the gene matches. CDR1 is SNHLY and CDR2 is FYNNEI in the germline V gene. The CDR3 here is CASAQGASTEAFF. The CDR3 DNA reads TGTGCCAGCGCTCAGGGGGCCAGCACTGAAGCTTTCTTT.

The J gene is TRBJ2-7, the V gene TRBV7-9; TRBD1 aligns across 8 bases. V was clipped by 1 base and J by 6 bases; unmatched bases: 14. From germline, CDR1 is SEHNR and CDR2 FQNEAQ (reference sequence). The CDR3 is 17 residues long. CDR3 nucleotides: TGTGCCAGCAGCTTAGGTGCCCTCGGACAGGGTTCTTCCGAGCAGTACTTC. This codes for CASSLGALGQGSSEQYF. Full variable domain (rest looked up from reference TRBV7-9 and TRBJ2-7): DTGVSQNPRHKITKRGQNVTFRCDPISEHNRLYWYRQTLGQGPEFLTYFQNEAQLEKSRLLSDRFSAERPKGSFSTLEIQRTEQGDSAMYLCASSLGALGQGSSEQYFGPGTRLTVT.

The J gene is TRBJ1-6, the V gene TRBV15; 7 bases are shared with TRBD1. V gave up 0 bases and J gave up 9 bases; unmatched junction bases: 8. The germline V gene has CDR1 LNHNV and CDR2 YYDKDF (reference sequence). The CDR3 runs 16 residues. The CDR3 here is CATSRDRDRAFSPLHF. CDR3 nucleotides: TGTGCCACCAGCAGAGACCGGGACAGAGCATTTTCACCCCTCCACTTT.

The chain couples TRBV12-1 to TRBJ2-5; TRBD2, the D gene given by the table, was not confirmed from the DNA. TRBV12-1 is tagged as a pseudogene. The CDR3 has 15 residues. CDR3 residues: CASSRGGGLQETQYF. The CDR3 coding sequence is TGTGCCAGCAGCCGTGGGGGGGGCTTACAAGAGACCCAGTACTTC.